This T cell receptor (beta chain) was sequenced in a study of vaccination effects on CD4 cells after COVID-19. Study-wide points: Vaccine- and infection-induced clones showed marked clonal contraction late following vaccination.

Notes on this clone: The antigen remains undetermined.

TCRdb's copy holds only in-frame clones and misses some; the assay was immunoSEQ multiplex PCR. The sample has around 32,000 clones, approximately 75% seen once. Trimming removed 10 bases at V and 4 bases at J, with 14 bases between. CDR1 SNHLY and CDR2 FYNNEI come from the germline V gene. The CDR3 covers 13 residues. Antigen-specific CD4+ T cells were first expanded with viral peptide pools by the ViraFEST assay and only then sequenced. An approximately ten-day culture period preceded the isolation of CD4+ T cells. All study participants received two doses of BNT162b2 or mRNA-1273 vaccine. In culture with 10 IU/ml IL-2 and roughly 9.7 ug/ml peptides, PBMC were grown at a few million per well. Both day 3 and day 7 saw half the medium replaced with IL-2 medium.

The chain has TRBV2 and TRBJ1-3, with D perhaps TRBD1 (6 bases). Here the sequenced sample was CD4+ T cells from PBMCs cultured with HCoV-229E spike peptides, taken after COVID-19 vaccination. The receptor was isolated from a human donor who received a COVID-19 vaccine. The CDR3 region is CATQGFSGNTIYF. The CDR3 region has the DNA TGTGCCACCCAGGGGTTTTCGGGAAACACCATATATTTT. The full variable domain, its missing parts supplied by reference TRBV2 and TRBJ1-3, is EPEVTQTPSHQVTQMGQEVILRCVPISNHLYFYWYRQILGQKVEFLVSFYNNEISEKSEIFDDQFSVERPDGSNFTLKIRSTKLEDSAMYFCATQGFSGNTIYFGEGSWLTVV.